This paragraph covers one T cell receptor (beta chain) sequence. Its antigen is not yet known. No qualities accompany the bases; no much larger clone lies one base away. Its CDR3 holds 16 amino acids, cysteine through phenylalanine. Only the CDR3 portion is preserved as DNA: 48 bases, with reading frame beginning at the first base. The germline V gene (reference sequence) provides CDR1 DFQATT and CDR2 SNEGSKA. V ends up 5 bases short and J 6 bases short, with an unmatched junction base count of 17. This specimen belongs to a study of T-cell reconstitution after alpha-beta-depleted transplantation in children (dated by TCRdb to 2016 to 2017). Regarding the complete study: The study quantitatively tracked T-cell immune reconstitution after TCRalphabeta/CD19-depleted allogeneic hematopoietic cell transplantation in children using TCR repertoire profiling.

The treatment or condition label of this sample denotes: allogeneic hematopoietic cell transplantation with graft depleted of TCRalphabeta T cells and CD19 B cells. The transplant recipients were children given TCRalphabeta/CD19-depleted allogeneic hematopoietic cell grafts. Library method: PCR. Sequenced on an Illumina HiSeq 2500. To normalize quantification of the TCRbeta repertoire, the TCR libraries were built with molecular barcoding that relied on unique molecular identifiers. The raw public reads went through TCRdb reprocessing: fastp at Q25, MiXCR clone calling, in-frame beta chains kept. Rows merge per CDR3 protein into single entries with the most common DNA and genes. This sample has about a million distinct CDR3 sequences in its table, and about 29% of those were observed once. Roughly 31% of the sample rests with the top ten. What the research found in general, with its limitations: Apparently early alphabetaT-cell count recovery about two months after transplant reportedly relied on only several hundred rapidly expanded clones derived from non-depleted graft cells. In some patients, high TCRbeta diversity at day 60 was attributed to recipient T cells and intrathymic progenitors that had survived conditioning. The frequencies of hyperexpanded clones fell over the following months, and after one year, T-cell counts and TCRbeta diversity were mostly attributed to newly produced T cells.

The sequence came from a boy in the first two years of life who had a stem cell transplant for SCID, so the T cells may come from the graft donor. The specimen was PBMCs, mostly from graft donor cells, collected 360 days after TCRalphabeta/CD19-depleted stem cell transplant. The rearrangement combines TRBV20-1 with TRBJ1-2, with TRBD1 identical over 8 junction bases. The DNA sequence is TGCAGTGCTGCGGGACAGGCGATACAAAGCCCTCATGGCTACACCTTC. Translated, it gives CSAAGQAIQSPHGYTF.